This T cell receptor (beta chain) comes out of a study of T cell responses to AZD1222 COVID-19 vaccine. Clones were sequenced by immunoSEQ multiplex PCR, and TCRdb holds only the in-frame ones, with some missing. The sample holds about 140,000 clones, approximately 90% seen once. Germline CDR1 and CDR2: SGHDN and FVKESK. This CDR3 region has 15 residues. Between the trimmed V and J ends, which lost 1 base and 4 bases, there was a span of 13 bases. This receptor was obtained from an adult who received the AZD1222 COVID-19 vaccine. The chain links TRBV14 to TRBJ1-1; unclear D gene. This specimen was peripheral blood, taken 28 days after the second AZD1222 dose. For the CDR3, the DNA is TGTGCCAGCAGCCAAGGGCAAGGGAGAGTCACTGAAGCTTTCTTT. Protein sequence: CASSQGQGRVTEAFF.